Presented here are 8 T cell receptor beta chains from one specimen sequenced in a study of blood T cell repertoires in COVID-19. Profiling relied on immunoSEQ multiplex PCR, and the TCRdb table lists in-frame clones only, not all of them. Of about 74,000 clones in the sample, around nine tenths were seen once. Sequenced sample: peripheral blood. The receptors originated from an older man with active or convalescent COVID-19.

The table lists this clone with a few counts. This chain links TRBV18 with TRBJ2-1; possibly TRBD1 for D (6 bases). The CDR3 sequence is 16 residues long. Trimming removed 2 bases at V and 6 bases at J, with 17 bases between. Germline V gene data show CDR1 as KGHSH and CDR2 as LQKENI. DNA of the CDR3: TGTGCCAGCTCACCAATAAACGAACAGGGCTCCAATGAGCAGTTCTTC. This gives the protein CASSPINEQGSNEQFF.

The chain has TRBV11-3 and TRBJ2-3, with D possibly TRBD1 on 6 matching bases. Deletions cut 1 base from V and 0 bases from J, with 8 bases between. The length of the CDR3 is 15 residues. Germline loops: CDR1 SGHNT, CDR2 YENEEA. Here the CDR3 reads CASSLGRGSTDTQYF. CDR3 DNA: TGTGCCAGCAGCTTAGGAAGGGGGAGCACAGATACGCAGTATTTT.

This chain joins TRBV6-6 and TRBJ2-5, with D tentatively TRBD1 (8 bases). V shed 6 bases and J shed 5 bases, with 22 bases lying between them. The length of the CDR3 is 16 residues. Germline assignment: CDR1 MNHNY and CDR2 SVGAGI (reference sequence). CDR3 DNA sequence: TGTGCCAGCAGATCCGGACAGGGAGGGCTAGGGGAGACCCAGTACTTC. Amino acids: CASRSGQGGLGETQYF.

The V call is TRBV12-3 or TRBV12-4, the J call TRBJ2-2; no definite D call. Trimming cost V 11 bases and J 3 bases, with 10 bases left between them. The CDR3 runs to 12 residues. CDR3 DNA: TGTGCCTCCGTCCGGGACACCGGGGAGCTGTTTTTT. Its protein is CASVRDTGELFF.

The chain employs TRBV6-5 and TRBJ1-5; D is possibly TRBD1 (5 bases). The CDR3 loop spans 15 amino acids. Germline values: CDR1 MNHEY, CDR2 SVGAGI. V lost 7 bases to trimming and J lost 4 bases, with 17 bases between them. In DNA, the CDR3 is TGTGCCAGCAAGCACACAGGTTGGGTTAATCAGCCCCAGCATTTT. This gives the protein CASKHTGWVNQPQHF.

The genes are TRBV5-1 and TRBJ2-1; 10 bases line up with TRBD2. The CDR3 is 15 amino acids. The germline V gene has CDR1 SGHRS and CDR2 YFSETQ. The junction had 1 base not matched to a gene; V was cut back by 3 bases and J by 1 base. The CDR3 DNA reads as TGCGCCAGCAGCTCTAGCGGGGGTTCCTACAATGAGCAGTTCTTC. It encodes CASSSSGGSYNEQFF.

The V call is TRBV6-5, the J call TRBJ2-3; 8 nucleotides line up with TRBD2. The CDR3 covers 15 residues. V was pared by 7 bases and J by 0 bases, with 6 bases of the junction left unmatched. Germline lookup yields CDR1 MNHEY and CDR2 SVGAGI. CDR3 sequence reads: CASTRGDSSTDTQYF. The DNA for the CDR3 is TGTGCCAGCACGCGGGGGGACTCCAGCACAGATACGCAGTATTTT.

This sequence joins TRBV2 and TRBJ1-6; D is possibly TRBD1 (6 bases). The CDR3 sequence is 13 residues long. With 9 bases removed from V and 7 bases from J, the gap between germline ends came to 13 bases. CDR1 and CDR2 (germline): SNHLY, FYNNEI. The CDR3 coding sequence is TGTGCCAGGAGACGACAGGAGAATTCACCCCTCCACTTT. Translation: CARRRQENSPLHF.